This entry features one TCR beta chain sequence. The antigen is not known. The data were obtained in a study of cytomegalovirus exposure and HLA in healthy donors. Study-level background: About 85 million unique TCRs from HLA-typed donors were held in an early release of data. Study-wide findings and caveats: There were around 160 TCR beta chains listed as cytomegalovirus-associated. Reports indicate that TCR beta sequences accurately predicted the HLA-A and HLA-B alleles of most subjects. Analysis was performed later, and it showed HLA-associated TCR beta chains to be more clonally expanded than equally common others.

V lost 0 bases and J lost 6, with 15 bases in between. CDR3 size: 15 residues. 13 Jbeta primers and 60 Vbeta primers were used for the PCR. This table comes from immunoSEQ multiplex PCR, and its TCRdb copy is limited to in-frame clones, with some not included. The data hold roughly 160,000 clones, with around 79% observed a single time. The sequencing sample was made of PBMCs. V is TRBV5-3 and J is TRBJ1-2; D unclear. TRBV5-3 is recorded as an ORF, its role being uncertain. This receptor was obtained from a man in his forties in good health and CMV-seronegative. CDR3 DNA sequence: TGTGCCAGAAGCTTGGTGGTTACGGGGAGCGATGGCTACACCTTC. Translation: CARSLVVTGSDGYTF.